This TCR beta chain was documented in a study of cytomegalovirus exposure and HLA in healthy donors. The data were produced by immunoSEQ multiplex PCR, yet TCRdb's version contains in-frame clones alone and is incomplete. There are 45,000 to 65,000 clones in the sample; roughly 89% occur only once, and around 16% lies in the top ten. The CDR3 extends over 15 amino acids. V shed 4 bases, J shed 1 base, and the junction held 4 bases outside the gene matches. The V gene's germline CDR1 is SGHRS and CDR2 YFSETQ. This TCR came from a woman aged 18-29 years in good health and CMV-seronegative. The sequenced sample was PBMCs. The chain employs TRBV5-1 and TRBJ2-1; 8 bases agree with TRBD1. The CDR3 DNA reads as TGCGCCAGCAGCACCGGGACAGGATCCTACAATGAGCAGTTCTTC. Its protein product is CASSTGTGSYNEQFF.